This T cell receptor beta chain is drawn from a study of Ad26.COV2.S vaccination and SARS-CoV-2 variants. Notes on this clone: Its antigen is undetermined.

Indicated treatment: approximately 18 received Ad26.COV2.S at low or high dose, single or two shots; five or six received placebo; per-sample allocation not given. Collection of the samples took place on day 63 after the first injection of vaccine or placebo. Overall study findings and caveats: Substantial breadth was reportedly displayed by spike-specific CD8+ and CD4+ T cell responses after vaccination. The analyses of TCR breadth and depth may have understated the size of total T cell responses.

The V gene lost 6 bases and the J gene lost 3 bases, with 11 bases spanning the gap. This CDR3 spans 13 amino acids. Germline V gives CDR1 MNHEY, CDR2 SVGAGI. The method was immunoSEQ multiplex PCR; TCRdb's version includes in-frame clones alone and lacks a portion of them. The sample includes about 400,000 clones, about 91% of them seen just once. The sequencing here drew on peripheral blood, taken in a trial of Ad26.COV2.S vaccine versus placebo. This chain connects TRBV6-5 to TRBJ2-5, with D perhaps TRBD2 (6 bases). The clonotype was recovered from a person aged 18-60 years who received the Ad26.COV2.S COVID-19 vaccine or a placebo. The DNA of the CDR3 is TGTGCCAGCAGGCAACCGGGGGAAGAGACCCAGTACTTC. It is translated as CASRQPGEETQYF.